Listed below are T cell receptor beta chains from one sample, sequenced in a study of shared clonotypes between healthy human individuals. Generated by immunoSEQ multiplex PCR, the TCRdb table keeps only in-frame clones and is missing some. The sample consists of approximately 590,000 clones, less than 97% of them appearing once. Sequencing input: naive CD8+ T cells sorted from blood. All receptors derive from a woman aged 30 to 39 in good health. The CDR3 runs from the conserved cysteine through the conserved F or W. A D gene is named only where the DNA matches it firmly. Not all rows give a size; the values are once, few, many and, for expanded clones, a class.

j_call | clone_size | d_call | v_call | cdr3_nt | cdr3_aa
TRBJ2-7 | NA | NA | TRBV19 | TGTGCCAGTAGTAGCAGCCACCCCTACGAGCAGTACTTC | CASSSSHPYEQYF
TRBJ1-1 | NA | NA | TRBV28 | TGTGCCAGCAGCTTAACAGCTGACACTGAAGCTTTCTTT | CASSLTADTEAFF
TRBJ2-3 | NA | TRBD2 | TRBV7-9 | TGTGCCAGCAGCTTAGCCCCGATTGGGGGGGTGGTAGATACGCAGTATTTT | CASSLAPIGGVVDTQYF
TRBJ2-2 | NA | NA | TRBV11-2 | TGTGCCAGCAGCTTATCTGGCGGGTCCACCGGGGAGCTGTTTTTT | CASSLSGGSTGELFF
TRBJ2-7 | NA | NA | TRBV2 | TGTGCCAGCACCTTCTCCGGATCCTACGAGCAGTACTTC | CASTFSGSYEQYF
TRBJ1-1 | NA | NA | TRBV27 | TGTGCCAGCAGTTTGGGGCCCTGGCGGAACACTGAAGCTTTCTTT | CASSLGPWRNTEAFF
TRBJ1-2 | once | NA | TRBV7-9 | TGTGCCAGCAGCTTAGGGTCAGGTACCTATGGCTACACCTTC | CASSLGSGTYGYTF
TRBJ2-2 | NA | TRBD1 | TRBV7-6 | TGTGCCAGCAGCGACAGGGGGGACACCGGGGAGCTGTTTTTT | CASSDRGDTGELFF
TRBJ2-1 | NA | NA | TRBV7-6 | TGTGCCAGCAGTCGGGGCTACAATGAGCAGTTCTTC | CASSRGYNEQFF
TRBJ2-1 | once | TRBD1 | TRBV4-1 | TGCGCCAGCAGCCAGGGGGACAGGGCCGGGAATGAGCAGTTCTTC | CASSQGDRAGNEQFF
TRBJ1-4 | NA | NA | TRBV10-2 | TGCGCCAGCAGTGAGTCGTGGGGGGCTGGTGAAAAACTGTTTTTT | CASSESWGAGEKLFF
TRBJ1-2 | NA | NA | TRBV4-1 | TGCGCCAGCAGCCAGGGGGCGGTGGGGGAGACGCGCTACACCTTC | CASSQGAVGETRYTF
TRBJ1-1 | NA | NA | TRBV28 | TGTGCCAGCAGTATAGTGGGAGGGGACACTGAAGCTTTCTTT | CASSIVGGDTEAFF
TRBJ2-7 | NA | NA | TRBV29-1 | TGCAGCGCCACAATGATGGGGGTCTACGAGCAGTACTTC | CSATMMGVYEQYF
TRBJ2-1 | NA | TRBD1 | TRBV29-1 | TGCAGCGCCCGGGACAGGGACTACAATGAGCAGTTCTTC | CSARDRDYNEQFF